The 26 T cell receptor beta chains in this list originate from one sample, sequenced in a study of blood T cell repertoires in COVID-19 (dated by TCRdb to about 2020). Library preparation employed the immunoSEQ multiplex PCR assay. The table was pulled from immuneACCESS by TCRdb, which kept in-frame rearrangements only. Such tables lose some clones; where checked, under half of the loss comes from unresolved V genes, and the rest has no known cause. Across this sample there are around 240,000 clones, with about 85% seen only once. About 0.93% of the sample is in the top ten clones. The sample taken for sequencing was peripheral blood. The origin of the receptors is a man aged 35-49 years with acute or convalescent COVID-19.

This chain joins TRBV19 and TRBJ2-2, with D possibly being TRBD2 (5 bases). V was shortened by 3 bases and J by 5 bases, with 13 bases between the two germline ends. Germline V gene data show CDR1 as LNHDA and CDR2 as SQIVND (reference sequence). CDR3 length equals 15 residues. Here the CDR3 DNA reads TGTGCCAGTAGTATGGAACTTCGGAGGACCGGGGAGCTGTTTTTT. Its translation is CASSMELRRTGELFF.

J is TRBJ1-2 and V is TRBV9; 8 positions match TRBD1. With 5 bases clipped from V and 4 bases from J, the junction kept 28 bases outside the gene matches. The germline V gene has CDR1 SGDLS and CDR2 YYNGEE. The length of the CDR3 is 21 residues. The DNA for the CDR3 is TGTGCCAGCAGTGCAACCGGTCGTTTGGTCGGGACAGGCCCTGGGAGCTATGGCTACACCTTC. Protein: CASSATGRLVGTGPGSYGYTF.

This rearrangement joins TRBV6-5 to TRBJ1-1, with TRBD1 matching over 10 bases. The CDR3 covers 15 residues. Germline V gene sequence: CDR1 MNHEY, CDR2 SVGAGI. Losses at the gene ends were 6 bases for V and 4 bases for J; bases not matched to a gene: 8. The CDR3 spells CASSRSGTGVTEAFF. CDR3 nucleotides: TGTGCCAGCAGCCGTTCCGGGACAGGGGTCACTGAAGCTTTCTTT.

The rearrangement links TRBV7-3 to TRBJ2-2; 12 nucleotides match TRBD2. Trimming at V came to 5 bases and at J to 6 bases, leaving 13 bases not matched to a gene. CDR1 is SGHTA, CDR2 FQGTGA, per germline. This CDR3 comprises 18 residues. Here the CDR3 reads CASSPYRASGGASGELFF. The CDR3 nucleotides are TGTGCCAGCAGCCCATACCGCGCTAGCGGGGGGGCCTCCGGGGAGCTGTTTTTT.

J is TRBJ2-7 and V is TRBV7-9, with D possibly matching TRBD2 (7 bases). This CDR3 is built from 17 residues. Germline assignment: CDR1 SEHNR and CDR2 FQNEAQ (reference sequence). Trimming stripped 1 base from V and 3 bases from J, with 19 bases between. DNA for the CDR3: TGTGCCAGCAGCTTAGGTTCCGGGGGGCGTTACGGCTACGAGCAGTACTTC. Translating gives CASSLGSGGRYGYEQYF.

The chain recombines TRBV2 with TRBJ2-2, with TRBD1 matching 9 bases. V shed 6 bases, J shed 8 bases, and the junction held 7 bases outside the gene matches. The CDR3 is 14 amino acids. Germline V gene sequence: CDR1 SNHLY, CDR2 FYNNEI. Here the CDR3 DNA reads TGTGCCAGCAGAACGGGACAGGGCAGGGGGGAGCTGTTTTTT. This codes for CASRTGQGRGELFF.

V is TRBV6-4 and J is TRBJ1-1, with TRBD1 matching 11 bases. Trimming cost V 6 bases and J 3 bases; bases outside gene matches: 3. This CDR3 has 14 residues. Germline CDR1 and CDR2: MRHNA and SNTAGT. CDR3 loop: CASRQDRGHTEAFF. CDR3 sequence (DNA): TGTGCCAGCAGACAGGACAGGGGGCACACTGAAGCTTTCTTT.

This chain uses TRBV5-8 with TRBJ1-3; no definite D call. The CDR3 covers 15 residues. Germline V gene lookup returns CDR1 SGHTS and CDR2 YDEGEE. V lost 5 bases, J lost 0 bases, and 12 bases lay in between. CDR3 sequence: CASRKDFSSGNTIYF. As DNA, the CDR3 is TGTGCCAGCAGAAAAGACTTTAGCTCTGGAAACACCATATATTTT.

The V gene is TRBV11-2, the J gene TRBJ1-1; D not certain. Deletions cut 1 base from V and 1 base from J, with 4 bases between. Germline V gives CDR1 SGHAT, CDR2 FQNNGV. The CDR3 extends over 13 amino acids. The CDR3 reads CASSLGANTEAFF. The CDR3 DNA follows: TGTGCCAGCAGCTTAGGGGCGAACACTGAAGCTTTCTTT.

V gene TRBV7-6 combines with J gene TRBJ2-5, with D unclear. The V and J ends lost 1 base and 5 bases respectively, with 8 bases between them. The CDR3 has 13 amino acids. CDR1 is SGHVS, CDR2 FNYEAQ, per germline. CDR3 protein: CASSLGLSETQYF. CDR3 nucleotide sequence: TGTGCCAGCAGCTTAGGTCTTTCTGAGACCCAGTACTTC.

The chain has TRBV10-3 and TRBJ1-6; 7 bases fit TRBD1. The V gene end was trimmed by 10 bases and the J gene end by 6 bases; junction bases not matched to a gene: 6. The germline CDR1 and CDR2 sequences are ENHRY and SYGVKD. The CDR3 consists of 13 residues. As DNA, the CDR3 is TGTGCCACCCGGGACAGTATTAATTCACCCCTCCACTTT. It specifies CATRDSINSPLHF.

The chain recombines TRBV4-3 with TRBJ1-4; D is uncertain. Germline V gene data show CDR1 as LGHNA and CDR2 as YSLEER. Trimming removed 0 bases at V and 3 bases at J, with 11 bases between. This CDR3 contains 16 residues. The CDR3 DNA is TGCGCCAGCAGCCAAGATGCCCAGAGGGCTAATGAAAAACTGTTTTTT. It is translated as CASSQDAQRANEKLFF.

Concerning this clone: This same CDR3 is encoded by further DNA sequences in the sample. The chain carries TRBV3-1 (or the pseudogene TRBV3-2) and TRBJ1-2, with TRBD1 as a possible D gene (6 bases). V lost 0 bases to trimming and J lost 2 bases, with 7 bases between them. Germline assignment: CDR1 LGHDT and CDR2 YNNKEL (reference sequence). CDR3 length equals 14 residues. In DNA, the CDR3 is TGTGCCAGCAGCCAAGATACAGGGAACTATGGCTACACCTTC. This sequence encodes CASSQDTGNYGYTF.

The J gene is TRBJ1-6, the V gene TRBV10-1; D is undetermined. This CDR3 is built from 14 residues. CDR1 and CDR2 from the germline V gene are WNHNN and SYGVQD (reference sequence). Trimming pared 2 bases from V and 7 bases from J, leaving 9 bases between. CDR3 nucleotide sequence: TGCGCCAGCAGTGAGATCGCGGGCAATTCACCCCTCCACTTT. Translation: CASSEIAGNSPLHF.

The V and J genes are TRBV5-1 and TRBJ1-3; D possibly corresponds to TRBD1 (5 bases). This CDR3 spans 15 amino acids. CDR1 and CDR2 from the germline V gene are SGHRS and YFSETQ. The V end lost 0 bases, the J end lost 0 bases, and 7 bases lay between the germline ends. The DNA of the CDR3 is TGCGCCAGCAGCTTGGGACAGAACTCTGGAAACACCATATATTTT. Protein product: CASSLGQNSGNTIYF.

J is TRBJ2-1 and V is TRBV9; 7 nucleotides align to TRBD1. This CDR3 contains 14 residues. The trim removed 4 bases at V and 7 bases at J, leaving 8 bases unmatched. Germline loops: CDR1 SGDLS, CDR2 YYNGEE. The CDR3, as DNA: TGTGCCAGCAGCCCAGGGGGTAGCGAAAATGAGCAGTTCTTC. Encoded protein: CASSPGGSENEQFF.

J is TRBJ1-2 and V is TRBV6-5; D is uncertain. The CDR3 sequence is 12 residues long. V dropped 6 bases and J dropped 8 bases, with 13 bases sitting between them. Germline V gene lookup returns CDR1 MNHEY and CDR2 SVGAGI. DNA for the CDR3: TGTGCCAGCAGAGCCTCTCTTACCGGCTACACCTTC. Its protein product is CASRASLTGYTF.

This clone was seen a single time. In DNA form, the CDR3 reads TGTGCCAGCAGCTTGGCCCCGGGGGGAGGTGCCACCGGGGAGCTGTTTTTT. Protein: CASSLAPGGGATGELFF. The rearrangement links TRBV5-6 to TRBJ2-2, with 7 bases aligning to TRBD2. Looked up from germline, CDR1 is SGHDT and CDR2 is YYEEEE. The V gene end was trimmed by 0 bases and the J gene end by 4 bases; junction bases not matched to a gene: 9. CDR3 length equals 17 residues.

J is TRBJ2-5 and V is TRBV5-4, with TRBD1 matching over 7 bases. V was pared by 0 bases and J by 5 bases, with 7 bases of the junction left unmatched. This CDR3 is 15 amino acids long. Looked up from germline, CDR1 is SGHNT and CDR2 is YYREEE (reference sequence). The CDR3 DNA sequence: TGTGCCAGCAGCTTGGGGGGAACCAGGGGGGAGACCCAGTACTTC. This gives the protein CASSLGGTRGETQYF.

This chain uses TRBV11-1 with TRBJ1-2; the D gene is possibly TRBD1 (6 bases). Germline V gives CDR1 SGHAT, CDR2 FQDESV (reference sequence). Trimming stripped 5 bases from V and 13 bases from J, with 20 bases between. This CDR3 comprises 13 residues. CDR3: CASSPHYRDECTF. The CDR3 bases are TGTGCCAGCAGCCCACACTACAGGGATGAGTGCACCTTC.

The rearrangement uses TRBV6-4 and TRBJ1-4, with 12 bases lining up with TRBD1. This CDR3 has 18 amino acids. Germline-derived CDR1 and CDR2 are MRHNA and SNTAGT. V was clipped by 5 bases and J by 7 bases; unmatched bases: 14. CDR3 in amino acids: CASSCGTGGDRWGEKLFF. DNA for the CDR3: TGTGCCAGCAGTTGTGGGACAGGGGGCGACCGCTGGGGTGAAAAACTGTTTTTT.

The chain recombines TRBV2 with TRBJ1-3, with D unclear. V was trimmed by 3 bases and J by 1 base, leaving 13 bases between them. CDR1 is SNHLY and CDR2 is FYNNEI in the germline V gene. The CDR3 runs to 16 residues. The chain's CDR3 is CASSDENPLSGNTIYF. CDR3 bases: TGTGCCAGCAGTGATGAGAACCCCCTTTCTGGAAACACCATATATTTT.

The chain couples TRBV7-2 to TRBJ1-3; 11 bases line up with TRBD1. J gave up 3 bases and V 3 bases, and 4 bases lay outside the gene matches. The germline V gene has CDR1 SGHTA and CDR2 FQGNSA. This CDR3 region has 16 residues. The CDR3: CASSFRTGGNGNTIYF. For the CDR3, the DNA is TGTGCCAGCAGCTTCCGGACAGGGGGCAATGGAAACACCATATATTTT. The variable domain in full, completed from reference TRBV7-2 and TRBJ1-3, reads GAGVSQSPSNKVTEKGKDVELRCDPISGHTALYWYRQSLGQGLEFLIYFQGNSAPDKSGLPSDRFSAERTGGSVSTLTIQRTQQEDSAVYLCASSFRTGGNGNTIYFGEGSWLTVV.

The chain joins TRBV7-9 to TRBJ2-7, with a possible D match to TRBD2 (6 bases). Trimming left V 2 bases short and J 2 bases short, with 10 bases between. This CDR3 has 14 amino acids. Germline V lookup: CDR1 SEHNR, CDR2 FQNEAQ (reference sequence). CDR3 amino acids: CASSLQGGPYEQYF. The CDR3 DNA reads TGTGCCAGCAGCTTACAAGGAGGGCCCTACGAGCAGTACTTC.

The gene calls are TRBV11-2 and TRBJ2-1; TRBD1 is a possible D gene (6 bases). Germline CDR1 and CDR2: SGHAT and FQNNGV. V lost 0 bases and J lost 4, with 10 bases in between. This CDR3 contains 15 residues. As DNA, the CDR3 is TGTGCCAGCAGCTTAGAGCAGACAGGTTACAATGAGCAGTTCTTC. It yields the protein CASSLEQTGYNEQFF. Full variable domain (remainder filled in from reference TRBV11-2 and TRBJ2-1): EAGVAQSPRYKIIEKRQSVAFWCNPISGHATLYWYQQILGQGPKLLIQFQNNGVVDDSQLPKDRFSAERLKGVDSTLKIQPAKLEDSAVYLCASSLEQTGYNEQFFGPGTRLTVL.

CDR3 region: CASSLGPGYGYTF. The CDR3 nucleotides read TGTGCCAGCAGCTTAGGGCCAGGCTATGGCTACACCTTC. The chain joins TRBV7-3 to TRBJ1-2; no definite D call. CDR1 SGHTA and CDR2 FQGTGA come from the germline V gene. The length of the CDR3 is 13 residues. Trimming cost V 2 bases and J 4 bases, with 8 bases left between them.